This entry describes one T cell receptor beta chain. The source of the sample is a study of blood T cell repertoires in COVID-19. Study summary: In each case, the material was cDNA or gDNA derived from T cells, B-cell-depleted T cells, or PBMCs.

V trimming: 6 bases; J trimming: 9 bases; junction bases outside the gene matches: 4. The CDR3 length is 11 residues. Per the original methods: Amplification with reference gene primers provided the estimates of nucleated cell counts. Only in-frame clones appear in the TCRdb table, and some are missing; sequencing was by immunoSEQ multiplex PCR. V, J and clone size are taken as reported in that table, and D and trimming were inferred from the DNA itself. The sample holds fewer than 90,000 clones, 65% to 80% seen once. The gene calls are TRBV12-3 or TRBV12-4 and TRBJ2-5, with 7 bases matching TRBD1. The sample comprised peripheral blood. This TCR derives from a human donor in a cohort sampled during active COVID-19. The CDR3 spells CASSADRAQYF. CDR3 sequence (DNA): TGTGCCAGCAGCGCCGACAGGGCCCAGTACTTC.